This is a list of T cell receptor beta chains from one sample in a study of beta chain features in type 1 diabetes. Measured with immunoSEQ multiplex PCR; TCRdb has only the in-frame clones, and not every one. The sample includes about 160,000 clones, 6.5% to 10% of them seen just once. Sequenced: central memory CD4+ T cells from blood. All receptors derive from a woman aged 18-35 years with type 1 diabetes. CDR3s include the opening cysteine and the closing phenylalanine or tryptophan. D genes are given only for firm matches. Rows give clone size only sometimes, using once, few, many, or a class for an expanded clone.

J	V	size	D	DNA	CDR3
TRBJ1-5	TRBV5-1	few	NA	TGCGCCAGCAGCTTGGCTGGGGAGGGCCAGCCCCAGCATTTT	CASSLAGEGQPQHF
TRBJ2-7	TRBV6-1	NA	TRBD2	TGTGCCAGCAGTGAAGCGCTCCCCATGCGGGAGGGCCTATACGAGCAGTACTTC	CASSEALPMREGLYEQYF
TRBJ1-1	TRBV7-8	NA	NA	TGTGCCAGCAGCCCGCTGTGGGGAGGGAACACTGAAGCTTTCTTT	CASSPLWGGNTEAFF
TRBJ1-1	TRBV6-6	few	NA	TGTGCCAGCAGCCATAGGACAGCGTCGAACACTGAAGCTTTCTTT	CASSHRTASNTEAFF
TRBJ2-1	TRBV2	NA	TRBD2	TGTGCCAGCAGACGGACTAGCGGCTCCTACAATGAGCAGTTCTTC	CASRRTSGSYNEQFF
TRBJ1-5	TRBV6-5	NA	NA	TGTGCCAGCAGGGTTGGGTCGGGGGGCAATCAGCCCCAGCATTTT	CASRVGSGGNQPQHF
TRBJ2-5	TRBV11-3	NA	NA	TGTGCCAGCGGGGGCGGCCCGGGCCAGACCCAGTACTTC	CASGGGPGQTQYF
TRBJ2-2	TRBV9	few	NA	TGTGCCAGCAGCGTAGCCGCCGGGGTAGGGCGGGGGCCCGGGGAGCTGTTTTTT	CASSVAAGVGRGPGELFF
TRBJ2-3	TRBV2	few	NA	TGTGCCAGCAGTGATCCGGCAGATACGCAGTATTTT	CASSDPADTQYF
TRBJ2-2	TRBV29-1	NA	NA	TGCAGCGGCGGGGAGGGGGGGCGTACCGGGGAGCTGTTTTTT	CSGGEGGRTGELFF
TRBJ2-7	TRBV6-5	NA	NA	TGTGCCAGCAGTTATGACGGACAGCCCCACTACGAGCAGTACTTC	CASSYDGQPHYEQYF
TRBJ1-1	TRBV30	many	TRBD1	TGTGCCTGGAGTGTACAGGGGCTCACTGAAGCTTTCTTT	CAWSVQGLTEAFF
TRBJ2-1	TRBV7-9	few	NA	TGTGCCAGCATCCTAGAGGCTAGTGGGTACAATGAGCAGTTCTTC	CASILEASGYNEQFF
TRBJ2-3	TRBV28	NA	NA	TGTGCCAGCAGGCACGAGATGAGGACAGATACGCAGTATTTT	CASRHEMRTDTQYF
TRBJ2-7	TRBV13	NA	TRBD2	TGTGCCAGCAGCTTAGGGGGGACTGTGCCGGGACTAGCGTACGAGCAGTACTTC	CASSLGGTVPGLAYEQYF
TRBJ1-5	TRBV28	few	TRBD1	TGTGCCAGCAGTTGGACAGGACTAAATCAGCCCCAGCATTTT	CASSWTGLNQPQHF
TRBJ2-7	TRBV28	many	TRBD1	TGTGCCAGCAGCCCGGTCGACAGGGACTCCTACGAGCAGTACTTC	CASSPVDRDSYEQYF
TRBJ2-7	TRBV4-3	few	NA	TGCGCCAGCAGCCAAGTCCGGGACAAGACCTACGAGCAGTACTTC	CASSQVRDKTYEQYF
TRBJ2-7	TRBV5-1	NA	NA	TGCGCCAGCAGCTTGGAGCTGGGCCCAGCCTACGAGCAGTACTTC	CASSLELGPAYEQYF
TRBJ2-7	TRBV14	NA	NA	TGTGCCAGCAGCCAAGATCGAGGGGGAGTGCGCGAGCAGTACTTC	CASSQDRGGVREQYF
TRBJ2-7	TRBV7-2	few	NA	TGTGCCAGCAGCCACCAGACTGGCTCCTACGAGCAGTACTTC	CASSHQTGSYEQYF
TRBJ2-1	TRBV18	NA	TRBD2	TGTGCCAGCTCACCCTTAGGGCCTAGCGGGAACAATGAGCAGTTCTTC	CASSPLGPSGNNEQFF
TRBJ2-1	TRBV6-1	NA	NA	TGTGCCAGCAGTGGCGTAGTCAATGAGCAGTTCTTC	CASSGVVNEQFF
TRBJ2-4	TRBV6-1	few	TRBD1	TGTGCCAGCAGTGATTACCGGGACAGGGGTAACATTCAGTACTTC	CASSDYRDRGNIQYF
TRBJ1-1	TRBV4-1	few	NA	TGCGCCAGCAGCCAAGATGGACTCCCCGTCGACACTGAAGCTTTCTTT	CASSQDGLPVDTEAFF
TRBJ1-1	TRBV11-1	NA	NA	TGTGCCAGCAGCTTCGCAACGATGAGCAAAGCTTTCTTT	CASSFATMSKAFF
TRBJ2-7	TRBV5-6	NA	TRBD2	TGTGCCAGCAGCTTCAGGGCGGGGGGGCTCGAGCAGTACTTC	CASSFRAGGLEQYF
TRBJ1-1	TRBV25-1	NA	TRBD1	TGTGCCAGCAGTGAAACAGGGGTAAGGGACACTGAAGCTTTCTTT	CASSETGVRDTEAFF
TRBJ2-2	TRBV2	few	TRBD2	TGTGCCAGCAGCCCCGGGACTAGCGTCGCCGGGGAGCTGTTTTTT	CASSPGTSVAGELFF
TRBJ2-1	TRBV6-5	few	TRBD2	TGTGCCAGCAGTTACAGGGGACTAGGATTTGAGCAGTTCTTC	CASSYRGLGFEQFF
TRBJ2-1	TRBV6-5	NA	TRBD2	TGTGCCAGCAGTTACTCCCCTAGCGGAGATTACAATGAGCAGTTCTTC	CASSYSPSGDYNEQFF
TRBJ2-7	TRBV7-2	few	TRBD2	TGTGCCAGCAGCTTAGCGGGCGGGAGGTTAGAGCAGTACTTC	CASSLAGGRLEQYF
TRBJ2-5	TRBV5-5	few	TRBD1	TGTGCCAGCAGCCGCCCCGGGACAGCAGAGACCCAGTACTTC	CASSRPGTAETQYF
TRBJ2-7	TRBV30	NA	TRBD1	TGTGCCTGGAGTCGACAGGGTAAGGGTTACGAGCAGTACTTC	CAWSRQGKGYEQYF
TRBJ2-1	TRBV9	NA	TRBD1	TGTGCCAGCAGCGCCGACACCGGGACAGTTACCTACAATGAGCAGTTCTTC	CASSADTGTVTYNEQFF
TRBJ2-7	TRBV7-6	few	NA	TGTGCCAGCAGTTCCAATTACGAGCAGTACTTC	CASSSNYEQYF
TRBJ2-7	TRBV6-5	NA	TRBD1	TGTGCCAGCAGTTATGGGACAGGGGCCAGCACCTACGAGCAGTACTTC	CASSYGTGASTYEQYF
TRBJ1-3	TRBV11-2	NA	NA	TGTGCCAGCAGCTTAGCCCTAGGAAACACCATATATTTT	CASSLALGNTIYF
TRBJ1-2	TRBV28	NA	NA	TGTGCCAGCAGTTTATCGGACAGAGGCTACACCTTC	CASSLSDRGYTF
TRBJ1-2	TRBV5-4	NA	NA	TGTGCCAGCAGCTTTACCGGGGCGGGAAGCTACACCTTC	CASSFTGAGSYTF
TRBJ2-5	TRBV6-1	NA	NA	TGTGCCAGCAGTCCCTCCGAGAGGGCCCAGTACTTC	CASSPSERAQYF
TRBJ1-1	TRBV5-4	few	TRBD1	TGTGCCAGCAGCTTGGGACAGGGTCTGAGAGAAGCTTTCTTT	CASSLGQGLREAFF